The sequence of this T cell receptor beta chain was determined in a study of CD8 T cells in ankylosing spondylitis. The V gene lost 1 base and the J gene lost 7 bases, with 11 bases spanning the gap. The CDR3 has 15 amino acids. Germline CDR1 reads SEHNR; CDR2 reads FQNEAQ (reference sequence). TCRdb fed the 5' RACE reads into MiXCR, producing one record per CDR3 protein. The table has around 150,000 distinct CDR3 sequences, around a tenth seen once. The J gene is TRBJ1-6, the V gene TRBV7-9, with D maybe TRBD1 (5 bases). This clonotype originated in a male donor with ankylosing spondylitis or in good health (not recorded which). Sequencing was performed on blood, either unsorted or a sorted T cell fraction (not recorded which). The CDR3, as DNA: TGTGCCAGCAGCTTAGGGGACGGGGGGAATTCACCCCTCCACTTT. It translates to CASSLGDGGNSPLHF.